The 12 T cell receptor beta chains given below trace back to one sample, sequenced in a study of shared clonotypes between healthy human individuals (dated by TCRdb to the early 2020s). To prepare the library, the immunoSEQ multiplex PCR assay was applied. TCRdb took this table from immuneACCESS and kept in-frame rearrangements with V and J called. Such tables lack part of the clones; where checked against another copy, unresolved V genes explain under half of the gap, and the rest is unexplained. This sample has about 460,000 clones in its table, and roughly four fifths of those were observed once. The ten largest clones take up about 12% of the sample. The material sequenced was PBMCs. The receptors originated from a woman in her thirties or forties in good health. Some clones in this sample may be carry-over from other donors' samples.

CDR3 DNA: TGTGCCAGCACCCCCCCCATGCTCGGGTTTAGCACAGATACGCAGTATTTT. This gives the protein CASTPPMLGFSTDTQYF. The chain joins TRBV28 to TRBJ2-3; D remains ambiguous. Deletions cut 7 bases from V and 0 bases from J, with 20 bases between. This CDR3 has 17 residues. CDR1 and CDR2 (germline): MDHEN, SYDVKM.

About this clone itself: This likely traces to a read error, being one base from a far larger clone. In the same sample, other DNA sequences code for this CDR3. The chain has TRBV25-1 and TRBJ2-7; 9 nucleotides align to TRBD1. CDR3 length equals 12 residues. Germline assignment: CDR1 MGHDK and CDR2 SYGVNS. The CDR3 nucleotides read TGTGCCAGCGGGACAGGGACCTATGAGCAGTACTTC. Its protein is CASGTGTYEQYF.

Turning to this clone: An end of the junction differs from the germline gene, which may be a read error. CDR3 DNA sequence: TGTGCCAGCAGTTTTGTAGAGGGCCTCTTCTCTGGAAACACCGTATATTTT. Its translation: CASSFVEGLFSGNTVYF. This rearrangement joins TRBV28 to TRBJ1-3; D is ambiguous. The CDR3 is 17 residues long. Germline-derived CDR1 and CDR2 are MDHEN and SYDVKM.

The rearrangement links TRBV28 to TRBJ1-3; D is perhaps TRBD1 (6 bases). V was pared by 4 bases and J by 3 bases, with 13 bases between. From germline, CDR1 is MDHEN and CDR2 SYDVKM. The CDR3 consists of 15 residues. The CDR3, as DNA: TGTGCCAGCAGTTCGTCTACAGGGTTTGGAAACACCATATATTTT. Translating gives CASSSSTGFGNTIYF.

The V call is TRBV5-6, the J call TRBJ2-4, with 9 positions matching TRBD2. The V segment lost 5 bases and the J segment 8 bases; nucleotides outside the gene matches: 8. There are 14 residues in the CDR3. CDR1 is SGHDT and CDR2 is YYEEEE in the germline V gene. Here the CDR3 reads CASSKSSGSYIQYF. CDR3 coding DNA: TGTGCCAGCAGTAAGAGTAGCGGGAGTTACATTCAGTACTTC.

The chain joins TRBV15 to TRBJ2-3; unclear D gene. V lost 0 bases and J 4 bases, leaving 8 bases between the germline ends. Germline-derived CDR1 and CDR2 are LNHNV and YYDKDF (reference sequence). This CDR3 is 14 amino acids long. CDR3 in DNA: TGTGCCACCAGCAGAGACCTCCTCGCAGATACGCAGTATTTT. As protein: CATSRDLLADTQYF.

The chain is built from TRBV5-1 and TRBJ1-2; TRBD1 agrees at 8 bases. CDR3 length: 16 residues. V shed 3 bases, J shed 2 bases, and the junction held 9 bases outside the gene matches. Per germline, CDR1 SGHRS and CDR2 YFSETQ. The CDR3 DNA is TGCGCCAGCAGCTCACTGACCGGGACAGGCAACTATGGCTACACCTTC. This codes for CASSSLTGTGNYGYTF.

This clone was seen many times. The chain carries TRBV6-5 and TRBJ1-4; D gene uncertain. The CDR3 consists of 15 residues. V shed 0 bases and J shed 9 bases, with 14 bases lying between them. Germline loops: CDR1 MNHEY, CDR2 SVGAGI. The CDR3 DNA follows: TGTGCCAGCAGTTACTCAAGCTCTACAATAAAAAAACTGTTTTTT. This gives the protein CASSYSSSTIKKLFF.

Here the CDR3 DNA reads TGTGCCAGTAGTAAGTGGACTACAACCTACGAGCAGTACTTC. This encodes CASSKWTTTYEQYF. The chain links TRBV19 to TRBJ2-7, with a possible D match to TRBD2 (6 bases). Germline CDR1 LNHDA, CDR2 SQIVND (reference sequence). The V gene lost 4 bases and the J gene lost 2 bases, with 12 bases spanning the gap. CDR3 length: 14 amino acids.

About this clone itself: This is likely an artifact of a read error, given a far larger clone one base away. The CDR3 coding sequence is TGTGCCAGCAGCGCCCACAAGAACACTGAAGCTTCCTTT. It yields the protein CASSAHKNTEASF. The chain couples TRBV9 to TRBJ1-1; D unclear. CDR3 size: 13 residues. Looked up from germline, CDR1 is SGDLS and CDR2 is YYNGEE.

The chain links TRBV29-1 to TRBJ1-3; weak D call: TRBD1 (6 bases). The CDR3 sequence is 16 residues long. Per the germline V gene, CDR1 is SQVTM and CDR2 is ANQGSEA. Trimming removed 0 bases at V and 4 bases at J, with 16 bases between. Here the CDR3 DNA reads TGCAGCGTTGAAGATCTGATCAAAACAGGGGGAAACACCATATATTTT. Its translation: CSVEDLIKTGGNTIYF.

Details on this clone: Given a far larger clone just one base away, this is likely a sequencing read error. V usage is TRBV18 and J usage is TRBJ2-2; no definite D call. The CDR3 totals 13 residues. The germline CDR1 and CDR2 sequences are KGHSH and LQKENI. The CDR3 protein is CASTPGRTGELFF. The DNA for the CDR3 is TGTGCCAGCACACCCGGACGAACCGGGGAGCTGTTTTTT. Combining the CDR3 with reference TRBV18 and TRBJ2-2 gives the whole variable domain NAGVMQNPRHLVRRRGQEARLRCSPMKGHSHVYWYRQLPEEGLKFMVYLQKENIIDESGMPKERFSAEFPKEGPSILRIQQVVRGDSAAYFCASTPGRTGELFFGEGSRLTVL.